Listed here are 19 T cell receptor beta chains from one sample, sequenced in a study of CD8+CD57+ T cells in acquired aplastic anemia. For CDR3 and TCR beta VDJ profiling, genomic DNA was the template used. TCRdb called the reads again in MiXCR, with one record for every CDR3 protein. This table holds 200,000 to 250,000 distinct CDR3 sequences, about 37% found once. Sequencing input: sorted CD4+, CD8+, or CD8+CD57+ T cells (not recorded which) from PBMCs. These receptors were taken from a human donor in good health, serving as a control.

There are a few counts of this clonotype. The rearrangement uses TRBV5-4 and TRBJ2-7; D is perhaps TRBD1 or TRBD2 (6 bases each). The V gene's germline CDR1 is SGHNT and CDR2 YYREEE (reference sequence). Trimming cost V 0 bases and J 5 bases, with 21 bases left between them. The CDR3 has 17 residues. CDR3 sequence (DNA): TGTGCCAGCAGCTTGGGATTGTTAGGGGGACTCCCGGACGAGCAGTACTTC. Amino acid sequence: CASSLGLLGGLPDEQYF.

The chain recombines TRBV5-4 with TRBJ2-4; D may be TRBD1 or TRBD2 (5 bases each). The CDR3 loop spans 16 amino acids. V shed 3 bases and J shed 3 bases, with 16 bases lying between them. Germline V gives CDR1 SGHNT, CDR2 YYREEE (reference sequence). CDR3 coding DNA: TGTGCCAGCAGCTCCGGGGTAGGGGTGGGCAAAAACATTCAGTACTTC. Amino acid sequence: CASSSGVGVGKNIQYF. Based on the CDR3 plus reference TRBV5-4 and TRBJ2-4, the full variable domain is ETGVTQSPTHLIKTRGQQVTLRCSSQSGHNTVSWYQQALGQGPQFIFQYYREEENGRGNFPPRFSGLQFPNYSSELNVNALELDDSALYLCASSSGVGVGKNIQYFGAGTRLSVL.

This clonotype appeared a few times. The chain carries TRBV5-5 and TRBJ2-3; 8 bases align to TRBD1. J gave up 5 bases and V 2 bases, and 7 bases lay outside the gene matches. The CDR3 contains 15 residues. From germline, CDR1 is SGHKS and CDR2 YYEKEE (reference sequence). The CDR3 is CASSFSGGAVDTQYF. In DNA, the CDR3 is TGTGCCAGCAGCTTTTCAGGGGGCGCGGTAGATACGCAGTATTTT.

J is TRBJ1-6 and V is TRBV2, with no clear D. The CDR3 spans 12 residues. Deletions cut 3 bases from V and 7 bases from J, with 4 bases between. Germline-derived CDR1 and CDR2 are SNHLY and FYNNEI. The CDR3 protein is CASSEINSPLHF. The CDR3 DNA is TGTGCCAGCAGTGAGATCAATTCACCCCTCCACTTT.

This clonotype came up many times. The chain links TRBV6-1 to TRBJ1-2; 8 nucleotides line up with TRBD1. The CDR3 totals 15 residues. Germline values: CDR1 MNHNS, CDR2 SASEGT. V was pared by 7 bases and J by 2 bases, with 9 bases of the junction left unmatched. CDR3 protein: CASNTGTGLNYGYTF. The CDR3 nucleotides read TGTGCCAGCAACACCGGGACAGGCCTAAACTATGGCTACACCTTC.

The gene calls are TRBV2 and TRBJ1-5, with 10 bases lining up with TRBD1. The V segment lost 8 bases and the J segment 7 bases; nucleotides outside the gene matches: 11. Per germline, CDR1 SNHLY and CDR2 FYNNEI. The CDR3 consists of 15 residues. CDR3 sequence: CASGTGEAREQPQHF. CDR3 in DNA: TGTGCCAGCGGGACAGGGGAGGCACGCGAGCAGCCCCAGCATTTT.

Many counts were recorded for this clonotype. The chain uses TRBV11-2 and TRBJ1-6; 7 bases are a match to TRBD1. The CDR3 extends over 19 amino acids. The germline V gene has CDR1 SGHAT and CDR2 FQNNGV. The V segment lost 1 base and the J segment 7 bases; nucleotides outside the gene matches: 16. The CDR3, as DNA: TGTGCCAGCAGCTTAGTGGGGCGAGCCCTGGGACAGTTCAATTCACCCCTCCACTTT. Protein: CASSLVGRALGQFNSPLHF.

For this clonotype: Being one base from a much bigger clone, this may be a read error. V and J are TRBV20-1 and TRBJ1-4, with a tentative D call TRBD1 (5 bases). This CDR3 contains 14 residues. Germline values: CDR1 DFQATT, CDR2 SNEGSKA (reference sequence). The germline V and J ends were trimmed by 6 bases and 6 bases, with 17 bases remaining between them. CDR3 nucleotides: TGCAGTGCCGACCGATCGGGACGGGATGAAAAACTGTTTTTT. It is translated as CSADRSGRDEKLFF.

This clonotype was counted between two and nine times. The V and J genes are TRBV9 and TRBJ1-3; tentatively, D is TRBD1 (5 bases). Per the germline V gene, CDR1 is SGDLS and CDR2 is YYNGEE. The CDR3 runs to 15 residues. The V end lost 3 bases, the J end lost 1 base, and 11 bases lay between the germline ends. For the CDR3, the DNA is TGTGCCAGCAGCGGGGGGTCTTGGTCTGGAAACACCATATATTTT. Its protein product is CASSGGSWSGNTIYF.

The rearrangement uses TRBV18 and TRBJ2-7; a weak D match, TRBD1 (5 bases). Trimming cost V 3 bases and J 7 bases, with 13 bases left between them. CDR3 length: 13 amino acids. The germline CDR1 and CDR2 sequences are KGHSH and LQKENI. In DNA form, the CDR3 reads TGTGCCAGCTCACCCCAAGGGCAGGGAGAGCAGTACTTC. Protein: CASSPQGQGEQYF.

This clonotype was detected many times. The chain is built from TRBV24-1 and TRBJ1-2, with D unclear. V was pared by 3 bases and J by 5 bases, with 9 bases between. This CDR3 has 13 residues. Per germline, CDR1 KGHDR and CDR2 SFDVKD. DNA for the CDR3: TGTGCCACCAGTGATCGGGATTCTTATGGCTACACCTTC. It specifies CATSDRDSYGYTF.

This clonotype was recorded many times. The chain carries TRBV4-1 and TRBJ1-2; D remains ambiguous. Germline assignment: CDR1 MGHRA and CDR2 YSYEKL. The CDR3 consists of 14 residues. The V end lost 0 bases, the J end lost 4 bases, and 9 bases lay between the germline ends. CDR3 coding DNA: TGCGCCAGCAGCCAAGATTCCCGGGTCTATGGCTACACCTTC. This encodes CASSQDSRVYGYTF.

This clonotype was seen ten or more times. The chain links TRBV19 to TRBJ2-7, with D perhaps matching TRBD2 (6 bases). The CDR3 contains 13 residues. CDR1 and CDR2 from the germline V gene are LNHDA and SQIVND (reference sequence). Trimming removed 5 bases at V and 3 bases at J, with 11 bases between. The CDR3 loop reads CASSLRDGYEQYF. For the CDR3, the DNA is TGTGCCAGTAGTTTGCGGGACGGCTACGAGCAGTACTTC. The full variable domain, in which reference TRBV19 and TRBJ2-7 provide the parts outside the CDR3, is DGGITQSPKYLFRKEGQNVTLSCEQNLNHDAMYWYRQDPGQGLRLIYYSQIVNDFQKGDIAEGYSVSREKKESFPLTVTSAQKNPTAFYLCASSLRDGYEQYFGPGTRLTVT.

This clonotype was observed at least ten times. J is TRBJ1-1 and V is TRBV6-1, with a possible D match to TRBD1 (6 bases). The germline V gene has CDR1 MNHNS and CDR2 SASEGT. V was clipped by 6 bases and J by 4 bases, with 9 bases between them. The CDR3 contains 12 residues. CDR3 bases: TGTGCCAGCAGCAGGGGTGGCACTGAAGCTTTCTTT. Its protein is CASSRGGTEAFF.

At least ten counts were recorded for this clonotype. The chain couples TRBV19 to TRBJ2-1; 7 nucleotides align to TRBD2. Per the germline V gene, CDR1 is LNHDA and CDR2 is SQIVND (reference sequence). The ends lost 1 base at V and 8 bases at J; junction bases unmatched: 14. The CDR3 length is 17 residues. CDR3 in DNA: TGTGCCAGTAGTATAGCCCCTCCAGCTGTAGGGAGGGATGAGCAGTTCTTC. It translates to CASSIAPPAVGRDEQFF.

This clonotype came up many times. The V and J genes are TRBV19 and TRBJ2-7, with a tentative D call TRBD1 (6 bases). Between the trimmed V and J ends, which lost 3 bases and 5 bases, there was a span of 11 bases. CDR1 LNHDA and CDR2 SQIVND come from the germline V gene (reference sequence). The CDR3 is 13 residues long. CDR3 sequence reads: CASSIIHRDEQYF. The CDR3 bases are TGTGCCAGTAGTATTATACACAGGGACGAGCAGTACTTC.

This clonotype came up a few times. This rearrangement joins TRBV15 to TRBJ1-5, with D unresolved. CDR3 size: 14 residues. Germline V lookup: CDR1 LNHNV, CDR2 YYDKDF (reference sequence). V was pared by 4 bases and J by 1 base, with 8 bases between. The CDR3 here is CATSKQGSNQPQHF. Written as DNA, the CDR3 is TGTGCCACCAGCAAGCAAGGAAGCAATCAGCCCCAGCATTTT.

DNA for the CDR3: TGTGCCAGCAGTGCGGGACAGGGGATGTTCGCTGAAGCTTTCTTT. Protein product: CASSAGQGMFAEAFF. The chain combines TRBV2 with TRBJ1-1; 10 nucleotides match TRBD1. The length of the CDR3 is 15 residues. V trimming: 4 bases; J trimming: 6 bases; junction bases outside the gene matches: 8. The germline CDR1 and CDR2 sequences are SNHLY and FYNNEI.

This clonotype was observed many times. This chain connects TRBV6-1 to TRBJ1-6; possible D gene TRBD1, 5 bases. Trimming left V 5 bases short and J 7 bases short, with 15 bases between. Germline V gene sequence: CDR1 MNHNS, CDR2 SASEGT. The CDR3 spans 15 residues. CDR3 sequence (DNA): TGTGCCAGCAGTCCCAGGGACGGACTCAATTCACCCCTCCACTTT. This codes for CASSPRDGLNSPLHF.